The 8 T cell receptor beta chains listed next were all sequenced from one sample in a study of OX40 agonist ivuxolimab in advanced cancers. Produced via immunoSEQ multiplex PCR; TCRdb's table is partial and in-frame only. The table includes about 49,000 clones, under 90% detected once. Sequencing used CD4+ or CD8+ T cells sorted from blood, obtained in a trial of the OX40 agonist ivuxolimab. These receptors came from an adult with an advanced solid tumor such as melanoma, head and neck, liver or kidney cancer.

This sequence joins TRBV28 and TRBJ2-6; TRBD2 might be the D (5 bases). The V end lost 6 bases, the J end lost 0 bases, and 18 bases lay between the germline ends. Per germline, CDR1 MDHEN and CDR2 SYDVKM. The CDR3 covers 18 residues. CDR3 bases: TGTGCCAGCAGGACTATTCGACAACGGGGCTCTGGGGCCAACGTCCTGACTTTC. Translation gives CASRTIRQRGSGANVLTF.

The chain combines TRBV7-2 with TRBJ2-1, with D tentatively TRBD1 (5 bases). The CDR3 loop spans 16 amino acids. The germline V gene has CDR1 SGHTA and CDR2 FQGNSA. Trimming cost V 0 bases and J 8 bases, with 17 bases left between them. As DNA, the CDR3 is TGTGCCAGCAGCTTAGCCCTACAGGTAAATAATGATGAGCAGTTCTTC. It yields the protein CASSLALQVNNDEQFF.

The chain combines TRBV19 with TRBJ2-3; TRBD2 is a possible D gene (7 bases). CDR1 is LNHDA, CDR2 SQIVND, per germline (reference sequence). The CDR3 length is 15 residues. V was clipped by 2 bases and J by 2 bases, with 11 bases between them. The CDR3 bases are TGTGCCAGTAGTATATGGGCGGGGGCCACAGATACGCAGTATTTT. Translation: CASSIWAGATDTQYF.

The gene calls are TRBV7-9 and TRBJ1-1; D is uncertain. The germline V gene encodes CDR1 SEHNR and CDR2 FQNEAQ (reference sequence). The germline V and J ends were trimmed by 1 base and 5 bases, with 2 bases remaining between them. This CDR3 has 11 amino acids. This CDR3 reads CASSLETEAFF. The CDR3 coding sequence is TGTGCCAGCAGCTTAGAAACTGAAGCTTTCTTT.

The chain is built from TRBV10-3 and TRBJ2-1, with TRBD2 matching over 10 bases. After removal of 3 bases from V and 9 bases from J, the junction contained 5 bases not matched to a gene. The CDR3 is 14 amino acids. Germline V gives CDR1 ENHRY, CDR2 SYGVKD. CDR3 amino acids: CAISDLAGAGEQFF. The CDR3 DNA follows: TGTGCCATCAGTGACCTAGCGGGAGCAGGTGAGCAGTTCTTC.

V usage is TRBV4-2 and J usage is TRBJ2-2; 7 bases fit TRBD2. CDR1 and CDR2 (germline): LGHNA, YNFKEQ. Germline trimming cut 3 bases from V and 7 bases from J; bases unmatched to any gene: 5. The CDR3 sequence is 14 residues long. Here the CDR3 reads CASSHGAGDGELFF. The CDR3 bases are TGTGCCAGCAGCCATGGGGCGGGGGACGGGGAGCTGTTTTTT.

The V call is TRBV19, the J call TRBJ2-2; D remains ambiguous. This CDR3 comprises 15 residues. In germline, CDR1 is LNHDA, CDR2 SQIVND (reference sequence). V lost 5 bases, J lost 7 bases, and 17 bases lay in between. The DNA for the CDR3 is TGTGCCAGTAGTCGGTTCAGAGACACGGGCGGGGAGCTGTTTTTT. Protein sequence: CASSRFRDTGGELFF.

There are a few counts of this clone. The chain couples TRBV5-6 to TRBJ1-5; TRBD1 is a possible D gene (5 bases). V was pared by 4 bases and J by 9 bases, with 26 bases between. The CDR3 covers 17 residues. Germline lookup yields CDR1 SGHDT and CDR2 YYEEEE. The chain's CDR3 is CASSPWGKGQGRGPQHF. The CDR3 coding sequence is TGTGCCAGCAGCCCTTGGGGAAAAGGCCAGGGAAGGGGGCCCCAGCATTTT.